Each of the 5 T cell receptor beta chains below was sequenced from the same sample in a study of blood T cell repertoires in COVID-19. Generated by immunoSEQ multiplex PCR, the TCRdb table keeps only in-frame clones and is missing some. Of fewer than 400,000 clones in the sample, around 92% were seen once. Source material: PBMCs or T cells enriched from blood (not recorded which). The receptors stem from a woman aged 25 to 39 who had recovered from COVID-19.

The count of this clone is one. The gene calls are TRBV7-3 and TRBJ2-7; the D gene is possibly TRBD2 (6 bases). Germline CDR1 reads SGHTA; CDR2 reads FQGTGA. The CDR3 extends over 17 amino acids. V lost 0 bases to trimming and J lost 3 bases, with 18 bases between them. The CDR3 spells CASSLTGGQGSLYEQYF. As DNA, the CDR3 is TGTGCCAGCAGCTTAACTGGAGGGCAGGGTAGTCTCTACGAGCAGTACTTC.

In this sample, this clone turned up once. The V and J genes are TRBV5-1 and TRBJ2-2, with TRBD1 matching 11 bases. The CDR3 covers 15 residues. Germline values: CDR1 SGHRS, CDR2 YFSETQ. The trim removed 3 bases at V and 4 bases at J, leaving 2 bases unmatched. The CDR3 here is CASSSGQGATGELFF. The DNA of the CDR3 is TGCGCCAGCAGCTCAGGACAGGGGGCCACCGGGGAGCTGTTTTTT.

The chain recombines TRBV15 with TRBJ1-2; 9 nucleotides line up with TRBD1. Germline V gives CDR1 LNHNV, CDR2 YYDKDF (reference sequence). CDR3 length: 16 amino acids. J was trimmed by 2 bases and V by 1 base; bases with no gene match: 5. The DNA for the CDR3 is TGTGCCACCAGCAGAGGATTACAGGGGGCAAACTATGGCTACACCTTC. Amino acids: CATSRGLQGANYGYTF.

The CDR3 nucleotides are TGTGCCATCAGTGAGTCCGGCAGGGGGCGGAGGAATGAGCAGTTCTTC. It encodes CAISESGRGRRNEQFF. This sequence joins TRBV10-3 and TRBJ2-1; TRBD1 aligns across 8 bases. The V segment lost 0 bases and the J segment 7 bases; nucleotides outside the gene matches: 8. The CDR3 spans 16 residues. The germline V gene has CDR1 ENHRY and CDR2 SYGVKD.

The chain links TRBV6-2 or TRBV6-3 to TRBJ2-7; 7 bases match TRBD1. After removal of 5 bases from V and 4 bases from J, the junction contained 8 bases not matched to a gene. This CDR3 comprises 14 residues. Germline V gives CDR1 MNHEY, CDR2 SVGEGT. The CDR3 region has the DNA TGTGCCAGCAGTCACCGACAGGGTTGGTACGAGCAGTACTTC. Protein: CASSHRQGWYEQYF.